This T cell receptor (beta chain) comes out of a study of T cell repertoires in cytomegalovirus infection (dated by TCRdb to the late 2010s). Broadly, across the study: Because public TCR beta signatures pointed to carriage of CMV infection together with the matching HLA type, the HLA type of each donor mattered for the analysis.

Sequencing was carried out with an Illumina HiSeq 1500. The public sequencing data were trimmed at Q25 with fastp and processed into clonotypes with MiXCR by TCRdb, which kept only in-frame beta chains. Each entry merges the rows of one CDR3 protein and shows their most common DNA and genes. This sample gives over 90,000 distinct CDR3 sequences in total; 16% of them show up just once. Less than 10% of the sample rests with the top ten. Only a few counts were recorded for this clonotype. Its cognate antigen has yet to be identified. No base-level quality is on record; no much larger clone is a single base apart. Summary of the overall study and its limitations: In both this cohort and an independent roughly 350-donor cohort, the cumulative frequency of public TCR beta family members distinguished carriers of CMV infection plus the relevant HLA type. The ex vivo response was dominated by HLA-C-restricted CMV-specific TCR beta clonotypes, and the single most frequent clonotype in two of eight donors was supplied by these HLA-C-restricted clonotypes.

Taken from cysteine to phenylalanine, the CDR3 has 15 residues. Only the CDR3 region is kept as DNA, spanning 45 bases read in frame from base 1. CDR1 and CDR2, per the germline V gene (reference sequence), are DFQATT and SNEGSKA. Trimmed from V: 3 bases; trimmed from J: 7 bases; junction bases lacking a gene match: 12. Sequencing was carried out using PBMCs. The V and J segments used are TRBV20-1 and TRBJ2-1; TRBD1 fits 7 bases in the junction. The receptor was isolated from a human donor in good health (CMV status not recorded). Some clones in this sample may be carry-over from other donors' samples. The CDR3 corresponds to CSARVGEQGYNEQFF. Read as DNA, the sequence is TGCAGTGCTAGGGTGGGTGAACAGGGGTATAATGAGCAGTTCTTC.